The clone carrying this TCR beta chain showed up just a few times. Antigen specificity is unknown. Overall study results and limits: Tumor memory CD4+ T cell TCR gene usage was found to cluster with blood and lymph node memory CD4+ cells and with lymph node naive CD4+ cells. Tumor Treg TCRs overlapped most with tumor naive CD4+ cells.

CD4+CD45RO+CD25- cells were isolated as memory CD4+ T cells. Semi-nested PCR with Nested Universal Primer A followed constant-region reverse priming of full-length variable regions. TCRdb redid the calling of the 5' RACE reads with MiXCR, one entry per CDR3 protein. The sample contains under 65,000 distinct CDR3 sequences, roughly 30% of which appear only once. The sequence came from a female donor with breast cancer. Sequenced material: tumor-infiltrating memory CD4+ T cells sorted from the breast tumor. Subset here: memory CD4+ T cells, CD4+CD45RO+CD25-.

The CDR3 DNA sequence: TGTGCCAGCAGCTCCTTTGGGTCGGATGAGCAGTTCTTC. Encoded protein: CASSSFGSDEQFF. This chain uses TRBV7-2 with TRBJ2-1; D remains ambiguous. The CDR3 runs to 13 residues. The germline gives CDR1 SGHTA, CDR2 FQGNSA. V was shortened by 4 bases and J by 8 bases, with 12 bases between the two germline ends.